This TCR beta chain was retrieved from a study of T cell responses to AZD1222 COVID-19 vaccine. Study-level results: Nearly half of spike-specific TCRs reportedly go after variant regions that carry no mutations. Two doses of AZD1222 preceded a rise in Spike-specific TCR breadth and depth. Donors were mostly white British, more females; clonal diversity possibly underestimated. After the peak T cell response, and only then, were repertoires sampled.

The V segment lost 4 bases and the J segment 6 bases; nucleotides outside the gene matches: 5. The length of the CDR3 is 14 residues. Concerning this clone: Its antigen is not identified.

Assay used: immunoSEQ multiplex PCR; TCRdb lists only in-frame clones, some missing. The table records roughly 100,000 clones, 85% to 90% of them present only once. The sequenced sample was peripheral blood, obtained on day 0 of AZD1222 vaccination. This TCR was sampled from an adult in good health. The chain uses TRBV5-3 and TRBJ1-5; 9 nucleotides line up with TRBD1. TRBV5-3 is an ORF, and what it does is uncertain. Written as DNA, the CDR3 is TGTGCCAGAAGCACCCGGGACAGGGCTCAGCCCCAGCATTTT. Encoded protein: CARSTRDRAQPQHF.